These T cell receptor beta chains were read from a single sample in a study of OX40 agonist ivuxolimab in advanced cancers. Assay used: immunoSEQ multiplex PCR; TCRdb lists only in-frame clones, some missing. This sample has 65,000 to 85,000 clones, with roughly 90% found just once. The sequencing here drew on CD4+ or CD8+ T cells sorted from blood, taken in a trial of the OX40 agonist ivuxolimab. Receptor source: an adult with an advanced solid tumor such as melanoma, head and neck, liver or kidney cancer. Both conserved end residues are trimmed from each CDR3.

v_gene,j_gene,CDR3aa
TRBV5-1,TRBJ1-3,ASSNGIGGAGNTIY
TRBV16,TRBJ1-3,ASSLPSVSGNTIY
TRBV2,TRBJ2-5,ASSVPGLGTQY
TRBV5-1,TRBJ1-2,ASSLTGGFGYGYT
TRBV18,TRBJ1-1,ASSSYRNTEAF
TRBV19,TRBJ1-3,ASSPDRAFSGNTIY
TRBV10-2,TRBJ1-2,ASRANRGGYT
TRBV11-2,TRBJ2-7,ASSSGLAGYYEQY
TRBV2,TRBJ1-5,ASGLGQSGNQPQH
TRBV28,TRBJ2-2,ASSPLGRTNTGELF
TRBV5-1,TRBJ1-5,ASSLGTGDNQPQH
TRBV11-2,TRBJ1-3,ASSFSGFQGTSSGNTIY
TRBV19,TRBJ2-1,ASSIVAASYNEQF
TRBV25-1,TRBJ2-3,ASSEFRDTDTQY
TRBV5-8,TRBJ1-5,ASSPLGVSNQPQH
TRBV23-1,TRBJ1-1,ASSSDRGKAF
TRBV5-6,TRBJ2-3,ASSVTDTQY
TRBV7-9,TRBJ1-4,ASSPGQANEKLF
TRBV5-4,TRBJ2-1,ASSLAQNEQF
TRBV4-2,TRBJ1-1,ASVRLSHSVVEAF
TRBV25-1,TRBJ2-3,ASSGSGTGGTDTQY
TRBV5-1,TRBJ2-7,ASSLVAGNRNEQY
TRBV5-1,TRBJ1-1,ASSSDRENTEAF
TRBV5-1,TRBJ2-7,ASTLRPGTELRLY
TRBV6-1,TRBJ2-5,ASSGTFQETQY
TRBV19,TRBJ2-3,ASNRPGRSSTDTQY
TRBV2,TRBJ2-1,ASSVITWNEQF
TRBV4-1,TRBJ2-5,ASSQSPVRVETQY
TRBV19,TRBJ1-1,ASSKDRDTEAF
TRBV28,TRBJ1-2,ASARYYGYT
TRBV19,TRBJ1-1,ASNFQGLNTEAF
TRBV18,TRBJ2-2,ASSSYPPLGANTGELF
TRBV7-5,TRBJ2-7,VRSPTATGVAPYEQY
TRBV5-1,TRBJ1-6,ASSSRGSSYNSPLH
TRBV28,TRBJ1-5,ASSALGGGGQPQH
TRBV9,TRBJ2-3,ASSVYGDTQY
TRBV15,TRBJ2-3,ATSRYTGIDTQY
TRBV2,TRBJ2-3,ASKPEPSTDTQY
TRBV27,TRBJ1-4,ASSVSPGTGFEKLF
TRBV28,TRBJ1-2,ASSLGGDRGGGYT